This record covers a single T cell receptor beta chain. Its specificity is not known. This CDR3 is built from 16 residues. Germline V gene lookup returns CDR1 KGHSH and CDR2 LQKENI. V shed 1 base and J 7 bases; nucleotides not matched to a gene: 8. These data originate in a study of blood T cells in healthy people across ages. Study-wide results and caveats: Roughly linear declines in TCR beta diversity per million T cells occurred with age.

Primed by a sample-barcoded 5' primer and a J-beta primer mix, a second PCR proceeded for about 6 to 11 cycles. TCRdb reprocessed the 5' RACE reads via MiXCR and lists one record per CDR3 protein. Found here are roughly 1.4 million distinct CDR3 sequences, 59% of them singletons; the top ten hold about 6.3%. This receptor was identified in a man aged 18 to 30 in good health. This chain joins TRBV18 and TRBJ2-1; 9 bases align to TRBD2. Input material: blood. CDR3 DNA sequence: TGTGCCAGCTCACCACAGGGGGTAGCGGGAGATAATGAGCAGTTCTTC. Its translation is CASSPQGVAGDNEQFF.